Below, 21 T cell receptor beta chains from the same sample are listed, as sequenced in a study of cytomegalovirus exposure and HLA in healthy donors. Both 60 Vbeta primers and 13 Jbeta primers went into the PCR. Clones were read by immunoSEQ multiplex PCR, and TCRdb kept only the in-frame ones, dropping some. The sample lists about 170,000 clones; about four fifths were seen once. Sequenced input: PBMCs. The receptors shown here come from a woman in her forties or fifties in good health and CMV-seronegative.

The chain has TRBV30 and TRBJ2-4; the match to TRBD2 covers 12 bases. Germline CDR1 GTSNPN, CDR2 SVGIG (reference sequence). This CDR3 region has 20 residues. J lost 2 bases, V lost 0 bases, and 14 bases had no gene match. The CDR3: CAWSVRASGGADRSKNIQYF. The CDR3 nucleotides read TGTGCCTGGAGTGTTAGGGCTAGCGGGGGGGCCGATCGCTCCAAAAACATTCAGTACTTC.

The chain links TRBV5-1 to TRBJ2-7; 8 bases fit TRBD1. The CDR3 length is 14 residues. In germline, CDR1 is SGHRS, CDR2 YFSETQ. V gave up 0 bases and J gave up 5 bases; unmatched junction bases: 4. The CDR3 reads CASSLATGAHEQYF. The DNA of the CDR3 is TGCGCCAGCAGCTTGGCGACAGGGGCCCACGAGCAGTACTTC.

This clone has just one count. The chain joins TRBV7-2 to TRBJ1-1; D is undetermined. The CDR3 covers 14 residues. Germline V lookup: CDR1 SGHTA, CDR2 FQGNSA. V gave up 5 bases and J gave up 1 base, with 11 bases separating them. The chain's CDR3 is CASSPEGSNTEAFF. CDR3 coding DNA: TGTGCCAGCAGCCCCGAGGGCTCGAACACTGAAGCTTTCTTT. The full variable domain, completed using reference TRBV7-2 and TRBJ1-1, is GAGVSQSPSNKVTEKGKDVELRCDPISGHTALYWYRQSLGQGLEFLIYFQGNSAPDKSGLPSDRFSAERTGGSVSTLTIQRTQQEDSAVYLCASSPEGSNTEAFFGQGTRLTVV.

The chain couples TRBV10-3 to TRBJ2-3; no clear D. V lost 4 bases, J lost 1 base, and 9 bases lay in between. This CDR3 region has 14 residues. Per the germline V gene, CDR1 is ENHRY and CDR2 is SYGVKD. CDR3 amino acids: CAISVLLRTDTQYF. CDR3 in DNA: TGTGCCATCAGTGTTTTACTTCGCACAGATACGCAGTATTTT.

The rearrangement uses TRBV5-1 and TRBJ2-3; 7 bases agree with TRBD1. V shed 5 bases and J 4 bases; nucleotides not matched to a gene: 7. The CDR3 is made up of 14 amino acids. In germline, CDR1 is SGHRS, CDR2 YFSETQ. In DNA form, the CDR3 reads TGCGCCAGCAGGAGGTCAGGGGGTGCAGATACGCAGTATTTT. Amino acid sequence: CASRRSGGADTQYF.

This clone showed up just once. CDR3 in amino acids: CASSLATANYGYTF. CDR3 DNA sequence: TGTGCCAGCAGCTTAGCCACAGCTAACTATGGCTACACCTTC. V gene TRBV7-8 combines with J gene TRBJ1-2; D uncertain. Trimming cost V 0 bases and J 0 bases, with 5 bases left between them. The germline V gene has CDR1 SGHVS and CDR2 FQNEAQ. The CDR3 has 14 residues.

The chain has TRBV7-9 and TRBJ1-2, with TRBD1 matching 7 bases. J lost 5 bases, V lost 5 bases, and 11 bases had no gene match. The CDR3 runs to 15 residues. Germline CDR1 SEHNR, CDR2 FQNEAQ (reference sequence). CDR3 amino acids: CASSLETGKTYGYTF. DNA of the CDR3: TGTGCCAGCAGCCTAGAGACAGGGAAGACTTATGGCTACACCTTC.

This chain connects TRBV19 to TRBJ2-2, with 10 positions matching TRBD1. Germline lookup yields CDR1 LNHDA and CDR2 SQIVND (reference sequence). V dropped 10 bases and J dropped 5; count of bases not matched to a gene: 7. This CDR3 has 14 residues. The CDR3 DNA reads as TGTGCCACCACCTGGGACAGGGGAACCGGGGAGCTGTTTTTT. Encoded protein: CATTWDRGTGELFF.

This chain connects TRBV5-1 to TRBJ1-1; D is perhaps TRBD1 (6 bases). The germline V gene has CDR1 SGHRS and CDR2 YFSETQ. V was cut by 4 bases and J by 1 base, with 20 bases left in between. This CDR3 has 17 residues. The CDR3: CASSRSGLQGENTEAFF. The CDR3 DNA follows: TGCGCCAGCAGCCGGTCCGGGCTACAGGGAGAGAACACTGAAGCTTTCTTT.

DNA of the CDR3: TGTGCCAGCAGCTTCCGAGAAGAGACCCAGTACTTC. This sequence encodes CASSFREETQYF. V gene TRBV7-9 combines with J gene TRBJ2-5; D unclear. The germline V and J ends were trimmed by 3 bases and 3 bases, with 5 bases remaining between them. This CDR3 spans 12 amino acids. Germline V lookup: CDR1 SEHNR, CDR2 FQNEAQ (reference sequence). Supplemented by reference TRBV7-9 and TRBJ2-5, the full variable domain reads DTGVSQNPRHKITKRGQNVTFRCDPISEHNRLYWYRQTLGQGPEFLTYFQNEAQLEKSRLLSDRFSAERPKGSFSTLEIQRTEQGDSAMYLCASSFREETQYFGPGTRLLVL.

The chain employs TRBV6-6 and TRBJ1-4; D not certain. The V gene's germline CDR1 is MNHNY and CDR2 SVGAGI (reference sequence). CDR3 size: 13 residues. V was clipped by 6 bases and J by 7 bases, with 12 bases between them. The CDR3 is CASRPGSGEKLFF. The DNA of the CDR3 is TGTGCCAGCAGGCCGGGATCAGGTGAAAAACTGTTTTTT.

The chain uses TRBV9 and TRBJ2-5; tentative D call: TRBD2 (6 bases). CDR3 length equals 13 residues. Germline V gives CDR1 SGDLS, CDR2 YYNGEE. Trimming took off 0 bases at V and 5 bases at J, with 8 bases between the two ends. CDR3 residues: CASSVGGRETQYF. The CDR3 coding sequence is TGTGCCAGCAGCGTAGGGGGGAGGGAGACCCAGTACTTC.

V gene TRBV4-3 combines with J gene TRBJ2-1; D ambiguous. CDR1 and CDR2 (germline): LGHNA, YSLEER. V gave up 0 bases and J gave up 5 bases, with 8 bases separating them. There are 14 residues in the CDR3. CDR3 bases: TGCGCCAGCAGCCAAGATCCGGCGGACAATGAGCAGTTCTTC. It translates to CASSQDPADNEQFF.

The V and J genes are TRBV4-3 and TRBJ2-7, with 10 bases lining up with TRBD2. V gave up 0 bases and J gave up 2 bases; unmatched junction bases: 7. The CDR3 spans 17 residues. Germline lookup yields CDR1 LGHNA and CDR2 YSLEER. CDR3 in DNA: TGCGCCAGCAGCCAAGAGGAAAAGCGGGAGGGTCCCTACGAGCAGTACTTC. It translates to CASSQEEKREGPYEQYF.

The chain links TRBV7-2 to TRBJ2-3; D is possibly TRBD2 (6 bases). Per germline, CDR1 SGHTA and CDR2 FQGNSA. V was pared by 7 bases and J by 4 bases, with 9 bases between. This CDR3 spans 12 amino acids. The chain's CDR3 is CASKRLADTQYF. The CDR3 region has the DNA TGTGCCAGCAAAAGACTAGCAGATACGCAGTATTTT.

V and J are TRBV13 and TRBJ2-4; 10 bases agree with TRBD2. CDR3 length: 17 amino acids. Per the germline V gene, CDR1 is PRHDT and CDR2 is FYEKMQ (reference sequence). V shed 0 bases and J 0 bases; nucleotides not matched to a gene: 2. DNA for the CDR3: TGTGCCAGCAGCTTAGGACTAGCGGGGACAGCCAAAAACATTCAGTACTTC. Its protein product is CASSLGLAGTAKNIQYF.

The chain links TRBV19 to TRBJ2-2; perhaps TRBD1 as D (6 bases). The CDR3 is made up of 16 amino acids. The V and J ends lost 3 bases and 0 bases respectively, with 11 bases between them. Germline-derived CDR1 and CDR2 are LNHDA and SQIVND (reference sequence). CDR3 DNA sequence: TGTGCCAGTAGTATGAGAGGGGGAGCGAACACCGGGGAGCTGTTTTTT. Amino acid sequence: CASSMRGGANTGELFF.

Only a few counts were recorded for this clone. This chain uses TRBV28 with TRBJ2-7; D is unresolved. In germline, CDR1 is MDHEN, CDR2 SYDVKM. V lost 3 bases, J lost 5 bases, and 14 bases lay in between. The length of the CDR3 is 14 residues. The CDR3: CASSFPPVPHEQYF. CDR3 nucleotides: TGTGCCAGCAGTTTTCCCCCAGTCCCCCACGAGCAGTACTTC.

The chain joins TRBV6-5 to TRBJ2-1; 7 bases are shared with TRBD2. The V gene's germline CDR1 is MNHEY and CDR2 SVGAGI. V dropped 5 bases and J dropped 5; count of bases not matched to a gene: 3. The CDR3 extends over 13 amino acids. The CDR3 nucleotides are TGTGCCAGCAGTCGGACTAGGAACAATGAGCAGTTCTTC. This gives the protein CASSRTRNNEQFF.

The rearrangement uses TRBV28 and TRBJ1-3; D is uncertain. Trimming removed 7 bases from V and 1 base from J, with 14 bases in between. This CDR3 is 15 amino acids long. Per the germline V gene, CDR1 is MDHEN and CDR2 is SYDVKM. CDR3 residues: CASTQAPLSGNTIYF. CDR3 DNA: TGTGCCAGCACCCAGGCCCCCCTGTCTGGAAACACCATATATTTT.

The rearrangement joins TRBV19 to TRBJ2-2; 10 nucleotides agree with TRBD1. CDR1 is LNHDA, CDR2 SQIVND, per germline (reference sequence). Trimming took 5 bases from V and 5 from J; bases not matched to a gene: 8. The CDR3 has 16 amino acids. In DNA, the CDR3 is TGTGCCAGTAGTCCAAGAGGACAGGGGGGGACCGGGGAGCTGTTTTTT. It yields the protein CASSPRGQGGTGELFF.